Here is one T cell receptor beta chain with its context. Some clones are missing from TCRdb's copy, which holds only in-frame ones; the method was immunoSEQ multiplex PCR. This table holds 370,000 or so clones, over 65% found once. The data were taken from a study of blood T cell repertoires in COVID-19. Study details: PBMCs, B-cell-depleted T cells, or T cells provided the cDNA or gDNA that made up the material.

What was sequenced was peripheral blood. The TCR originated in a human donor with acute or convalescent COVID-19. The donor label of this sample is uncertain.

For the CDR3, the DNA is TGCGCCAGCGGGCCTTCCCTGGGACACTTGAACACTGAAGCTTTCTTT. Amino acid sequence: CASGPSLGHLNTEAFF. The chain employs TRBV23-1 and TRBJ1-1; maybe TRBD1 (6 bases). TRBV23-1 is identified as an open reading frame with a role that is uncertain. The CDR3 loop spans 16 amino acids. With 8 bases removed from V and 0 bases from J, the gap between germline ends came to 19 bases.